This note documents a single T cell receptor (beta chain) sequence. What it binds is unknown. Stability of Graves' hyperthyroidism was defined as absent ophthalmopathy progression within 18 months. The hyperthyroidism was newly diagnosed and had lasted under 2 months; the patients were aged 18 to 65. There were TCR beta CDR3 regions amplified from RNA transcripts. The TCR CDR3 was amplified in a first-round RT-PCR using the HTBI primer set. One entry per CDR3 protein results from TCRdb running MiXCR on the multiplex PCR reads. The table records a few hundred thousand distinct CDR3 sequences, just over 45% of them present only once. This sample is drawn from a study of T cells in Graves' hyperthyroidism and ophthalmopathy. Study-wide points: In blood, most of the thyroid clonotypes expanded above 0.001 were also present. The model identified upcoming ophthalmopathy a median approximately 6.5 months ahead of onset.

The sample consisted of peripheral blood or thyroid tissue (not recorded which). This TCR was sampled from a woman in her late teens or twenties with Graves' hyperthyroidism.

As DNA, the CDR3 is TGCGCCAGCAGTGCTACAGGGCAAAGCAATCAGCCCCAGCATTTT. Translation gives CASSATGQSNQPQHF. The J gene is TRBJ1-5, the V gene TRBV10-2; TRBD1 is a possible D gene (6 bases). Per germline, CDR1 WSHSY and CDR2 SAAADI. V was cut by 4 bases and J by 1 base, with 11 bases left in between. This CDR3 contains 15 residues.